Many counts were recorded for the clone carrying this T cell receptor beta chain. The antigen is unknown. The data originate from a study of response to subunit inactivated influenza vaccine. Study observations and caveats: Seasonal influenza vaccination, on each occasion, was suggested by the authors to recruit few new T cells.

TCRdb itself ran the RT-PCR reads through MiXCR, one entry per CDR3 protein. The sample holds roughly 700,000 distinct CDR3 sequences; about 15% are singletons and the top ten take 5.5% to 7%. V was pared by 0 bases and J by 4 bases, with 0 bases of the junction left unmatched. The CDR3 loop spans 13 amino acids. Germline-derived CDR1 and CDR2 are GTSNPN and SVGIG (reference sequence). The chain carries TRBV30 and TRBJ1-5; 7 nucleotides align to TRBD1. The source is a man aged 45-65 years who received an inactivated influenza vaccine. The sample consisted of PBMCs from blood, taken about 14 days before vaccination. The CDR3 here is CAWSVQGNQPQHF. The CDR3 nucleotides read TGTGCCTGGAGTGTACAGGGGAATCAGCCCCAGCATTTT.